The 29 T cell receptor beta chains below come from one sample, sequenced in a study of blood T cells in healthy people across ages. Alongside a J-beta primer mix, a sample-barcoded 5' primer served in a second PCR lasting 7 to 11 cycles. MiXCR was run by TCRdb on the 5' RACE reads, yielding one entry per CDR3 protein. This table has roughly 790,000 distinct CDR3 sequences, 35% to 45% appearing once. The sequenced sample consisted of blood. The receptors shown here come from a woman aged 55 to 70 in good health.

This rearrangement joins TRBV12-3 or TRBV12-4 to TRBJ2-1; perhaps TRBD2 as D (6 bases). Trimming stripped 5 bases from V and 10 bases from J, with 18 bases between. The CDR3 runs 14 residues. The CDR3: CASSEYGTRSEQFF. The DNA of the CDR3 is TGTGCCAGCAGTGAGTACGGGACTCGTAGCGAGCAGTTCTTC.

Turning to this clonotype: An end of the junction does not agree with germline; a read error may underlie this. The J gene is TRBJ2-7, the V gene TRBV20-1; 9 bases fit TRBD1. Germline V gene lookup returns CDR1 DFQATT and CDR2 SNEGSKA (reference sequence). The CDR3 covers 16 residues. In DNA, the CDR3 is TGCAGTGCTAGAAAATTCACAGGGGGCAACTCCTACGGGCAGTACTTC. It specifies CSARKFTGGNSYGQYF.

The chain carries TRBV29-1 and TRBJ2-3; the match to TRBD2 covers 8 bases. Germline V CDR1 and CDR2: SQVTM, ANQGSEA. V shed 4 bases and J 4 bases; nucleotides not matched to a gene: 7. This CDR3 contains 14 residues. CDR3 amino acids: CSVVRRAGADTQYF. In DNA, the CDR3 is TGCAGCGTTGTTAGGAGAGCGGGAGCAGATACGCAGTATTTT.

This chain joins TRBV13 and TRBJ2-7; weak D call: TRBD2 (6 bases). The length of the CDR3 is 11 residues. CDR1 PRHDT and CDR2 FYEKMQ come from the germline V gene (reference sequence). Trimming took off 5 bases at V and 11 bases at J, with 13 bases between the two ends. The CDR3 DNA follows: TGTGCCAGCAGCCTCGTCGGGGAGGAGTACTTC. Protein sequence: CASSLVGEEYF.

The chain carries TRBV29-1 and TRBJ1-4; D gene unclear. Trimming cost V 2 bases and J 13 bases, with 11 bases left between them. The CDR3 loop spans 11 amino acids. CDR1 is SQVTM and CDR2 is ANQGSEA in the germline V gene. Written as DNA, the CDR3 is TGCAGCGTTGAAACCCGTGGAGGACTGTTTTTT. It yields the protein CSVETRGGLFF.

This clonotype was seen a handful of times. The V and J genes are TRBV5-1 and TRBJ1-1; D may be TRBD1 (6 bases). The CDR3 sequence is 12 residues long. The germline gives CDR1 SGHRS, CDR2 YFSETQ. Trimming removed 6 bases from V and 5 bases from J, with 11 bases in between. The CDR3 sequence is CASIRGGTEAFF. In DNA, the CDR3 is TGCGCCAGCATTCGAGGGGGTACTGAAGCTTTCTTT. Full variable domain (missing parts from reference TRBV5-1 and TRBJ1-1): KAGVTQTPRYLIKTRGQQVTLSCSPISGHRSVSWYQQTPGQGLQFLFEYFSETQRNKGNFPGRFSGRQFSNSRSEMNVSTLELGDSALYLCASIRGGTEAFFGQGTRLTVV.

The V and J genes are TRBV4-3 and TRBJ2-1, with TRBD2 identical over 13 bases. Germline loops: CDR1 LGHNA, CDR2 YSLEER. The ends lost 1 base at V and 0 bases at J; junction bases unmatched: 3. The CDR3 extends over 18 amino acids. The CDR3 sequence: CASSQVLAGGPSYNEQFF. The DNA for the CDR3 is TGCGCCAGCAGCCAAGTACTAGCGGGAGGGCCCTCCTACAATGAGCAGTTCTTC.

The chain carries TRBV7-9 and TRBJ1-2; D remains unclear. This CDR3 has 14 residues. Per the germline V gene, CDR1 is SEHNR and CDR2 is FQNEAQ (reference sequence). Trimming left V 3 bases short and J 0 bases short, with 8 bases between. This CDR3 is CASSLDLANYGYTF. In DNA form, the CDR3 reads TGTGCCAGCAGCTTGGACCTAGCTAACTATGGCTACACCTTC.

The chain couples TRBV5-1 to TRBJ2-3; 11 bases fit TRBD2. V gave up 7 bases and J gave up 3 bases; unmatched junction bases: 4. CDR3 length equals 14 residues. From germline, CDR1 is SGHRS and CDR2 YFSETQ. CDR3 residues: CASLAGGETDTQYF. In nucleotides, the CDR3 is TGCGCCAGCCTAGCGGGGGGAGAGACAGATACGCAGTATTTT.

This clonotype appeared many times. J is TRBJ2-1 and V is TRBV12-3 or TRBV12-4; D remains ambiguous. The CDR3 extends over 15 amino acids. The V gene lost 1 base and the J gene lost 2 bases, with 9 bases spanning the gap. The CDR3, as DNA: TGTGCCAGCAGTTTAGAGGGTAGTACCTACAATGAGCAGTTCTTC. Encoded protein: CASSLEGSTYNEQFF.

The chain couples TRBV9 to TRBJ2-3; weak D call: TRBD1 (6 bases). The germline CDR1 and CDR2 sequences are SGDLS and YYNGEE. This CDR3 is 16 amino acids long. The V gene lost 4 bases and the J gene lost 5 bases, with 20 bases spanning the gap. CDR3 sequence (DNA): TGTGCCAGCAGCTTTCCAACAGGGAGTTTGGTAGATACGCAGTATTTT. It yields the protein CASSFPTGSLVDTQYF.

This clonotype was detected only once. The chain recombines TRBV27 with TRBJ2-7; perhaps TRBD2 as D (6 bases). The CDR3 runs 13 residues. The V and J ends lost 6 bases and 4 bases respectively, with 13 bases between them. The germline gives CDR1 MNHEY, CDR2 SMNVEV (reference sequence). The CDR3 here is CASRTDGGYEQYF. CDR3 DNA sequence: TGTGCCAGCAGGACCGACGGGGGTTACGAGCAGTACTTC.

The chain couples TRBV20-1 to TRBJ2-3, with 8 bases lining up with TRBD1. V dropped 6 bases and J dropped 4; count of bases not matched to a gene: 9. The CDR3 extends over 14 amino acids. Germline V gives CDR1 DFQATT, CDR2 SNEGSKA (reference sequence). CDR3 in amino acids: CSALQGGGSDTQYF. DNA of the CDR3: TGCAGTGCGCTACAGGGGGGCGGCTCAGATACGCAGTATTTT.

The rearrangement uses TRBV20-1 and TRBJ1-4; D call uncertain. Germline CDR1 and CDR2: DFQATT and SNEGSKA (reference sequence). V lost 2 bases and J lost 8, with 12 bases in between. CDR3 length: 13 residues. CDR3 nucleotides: TGCAGTGCTAGACAGGATGGAATGGAAAAACTGTTTTTT. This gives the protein CSARQDGMEKLFF.

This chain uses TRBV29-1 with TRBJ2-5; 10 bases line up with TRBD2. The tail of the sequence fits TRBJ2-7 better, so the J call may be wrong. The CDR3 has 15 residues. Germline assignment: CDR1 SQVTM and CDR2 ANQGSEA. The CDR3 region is CSVEDRTSGPYEQYF. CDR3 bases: TGCAGCGTTGAAGATAGGACTAGCGGACCGTACGAGCAGTACTTC.

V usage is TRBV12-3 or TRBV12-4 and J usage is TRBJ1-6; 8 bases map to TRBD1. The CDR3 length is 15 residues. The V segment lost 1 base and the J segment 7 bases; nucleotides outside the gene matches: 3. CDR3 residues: CASSLGQGANSPLHF. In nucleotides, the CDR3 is TGTGCCAGCAGTTTAGGGCAGGGGGCGAATTCACCCCTCCACTTT.

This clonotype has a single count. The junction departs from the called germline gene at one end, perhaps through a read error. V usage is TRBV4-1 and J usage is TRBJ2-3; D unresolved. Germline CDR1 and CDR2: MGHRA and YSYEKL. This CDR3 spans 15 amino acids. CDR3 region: CTSSQVEGSTDTQYF. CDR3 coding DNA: TGCACCAGCAGCCAAGTCGAAGGCAGCACAGATACGCAGTATTTT.

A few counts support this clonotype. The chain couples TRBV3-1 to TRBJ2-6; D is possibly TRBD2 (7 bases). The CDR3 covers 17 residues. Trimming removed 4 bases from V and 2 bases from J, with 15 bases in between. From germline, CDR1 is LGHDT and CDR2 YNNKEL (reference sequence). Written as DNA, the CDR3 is TGTGCCAGCAGCCCCGTGAGAGGGGGGGCTGGGGCCAACGTCCTGACTTTC. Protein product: CASSPVRGGAGANVLTF.

CDR3 nucleotide sequence: TGTGCCAGCAGTTTTAGCAGCGACCATGGCTACACCTTC. This sequence encodes CASSFSSDHGYTF. The V call is TRBV12-3 or TRBV12-4, the J call TRBJ1-2, with unresolved D. There are 13 residues in the CDR3. The V end was cut by 3 bases, the J end by 6 bases, with 11 bases between.

CDR3: CASSQQGIRSPLHF. The CDR3, as DNA: TGTGCCAGCAGCCAACAGGGGATTCGTTCACCCCTCCACTTT. The chain combines TRBV7-2 with TRBJ1-6, with 7 bases matching TRBD1. The CDR3 covers 14 residues. Germline lookup yields CDR1 SGHTA and CDR2 FQGNSA. J gave up 9 bases and V 5 bases, and 7 bases lay outside the gene matches.

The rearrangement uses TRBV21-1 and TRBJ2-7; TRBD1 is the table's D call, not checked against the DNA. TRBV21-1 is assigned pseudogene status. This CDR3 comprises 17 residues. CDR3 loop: CASSSRVSGHYSYEQYF. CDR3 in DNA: TGTGCCAGCAGCTCAAGAGTTTCGGGACACTACTCCTACGAGCAGTACTTC.

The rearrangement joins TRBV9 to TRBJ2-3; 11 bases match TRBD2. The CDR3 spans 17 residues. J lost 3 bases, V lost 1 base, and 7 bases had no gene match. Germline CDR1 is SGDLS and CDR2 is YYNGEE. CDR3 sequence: CASSVKATSGKTDTQYF. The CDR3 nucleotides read TGTGCCAGCAGCGTAAAGGCGACTAGCGGGAAAACAGATACGCAGTATTTT.

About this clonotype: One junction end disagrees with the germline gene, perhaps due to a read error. CDR3 in amino acids: CASSPQSPQGTQYF. The CDR3 nucleotides are TGTGCCAGCAGCCCTCAGAGTCCTCAAGGGACCCAGTACTTC. The V call is TRBV7-2, the J call TRBJ2-5; D unclear. The CDR3 length is 14 residues. CDR1 SGHTA and CDR2 FQGNSA come from the germline V gene.

The CDR3 loop is CASSQGTSGLTYEQYF. The CDR3 bases are TGCGCCAGCAGCCAAGGGACTAGCGGGTTGACCTACGAGCAGTACTTC. The rearrangement uses TRBV4-1 and TRBJ2-7, with 11 bases fitting TRBD2. The CDR3 sequence is 16 residues long. Germline CDR1 is MGHRA and CDR2 is YSYEKL. The V and J ends lost 1 base and 2 bases, in that order; junction bases with no gene match: 4.

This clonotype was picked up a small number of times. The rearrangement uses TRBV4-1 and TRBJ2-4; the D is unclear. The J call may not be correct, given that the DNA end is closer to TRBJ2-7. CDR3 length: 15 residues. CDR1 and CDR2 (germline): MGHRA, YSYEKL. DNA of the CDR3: TGCGCCAGCAGCCAAGAAACTAACCGCCTCTACGAGCAGTACTTC. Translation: CASSQETNRLYEQYF.

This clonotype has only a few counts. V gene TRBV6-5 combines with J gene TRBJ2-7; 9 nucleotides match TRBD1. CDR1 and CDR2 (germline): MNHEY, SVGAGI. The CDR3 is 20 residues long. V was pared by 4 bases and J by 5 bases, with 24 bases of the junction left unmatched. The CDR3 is CASSSRTPGTGYGGKNEQYF. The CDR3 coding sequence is TGTGCCAGCAGTTCTAGAACCCCCGGGACAGGGTATGGCGGGAAAAACGAGCAGTACTTC.

The DNA for the CDR3 is TGTGCCAGTAGTATAGAAGGACGGAGTTCCTACAATGAGCAGTTCTTC. This sequence encodes CASSIEGRSSYNEQFF. This sequence joins TRBV19 and TRBJ2-1, with D uncertain. The CDR3 loop spans 16 amino acids. Germline V gives CDR1 LNHDA, CDR2 SQIVND (reference sequence). V was cut by 0 bases and J by 1 base, with 10 bases left in between.

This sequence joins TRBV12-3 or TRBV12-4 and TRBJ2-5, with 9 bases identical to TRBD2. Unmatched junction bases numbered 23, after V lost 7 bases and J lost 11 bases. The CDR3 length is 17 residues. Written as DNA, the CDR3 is TGTGCCAGCACGGGACATAGTAGCGGGGGAGCTTACAATGAGCAGTACTTC. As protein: CASTGHSSGGAYNEQYF.

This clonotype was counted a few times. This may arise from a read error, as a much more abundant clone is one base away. In nucleotides, the CDR3 is TGTGCCAGCAGTCCAGGCCTACAGGGCCACTATGGCTACACCTTC. This encodes CASSPGLQGHYGYTF. The rearrangement uses TRBV12-3 or TRBV12-4 and TRBJ1-2, with D perhaps matching TRBD1 (6 bases). CDR3 length equals 15 residues. Trimming cost V 5 bases and J 3 bases, with 16 bases left between them.